Listed below are T cell receptor beta chains from one sample, sequenced in a study of OX40 agonist ivuxolimab in advanced cancers. Only in-frame clones appear in the TCRdb table, and some are missing; sequencing was by immunoSEQ multiplex PCR. This sample has roughly 58,000 clones, with 88% found just once. The starting material was CD4+ or CD8+ T cells sorted from blood, obtained in a trial of the OX40 agonist ivuxolimab. The receptor source for this set is an adult with an advanced solid tumor such as melanoma, head and neck, liver or kidney cancer. Both conserved end residues are part of each CDR3. D genes are given only for firm matches. Only part of the rows carry a size: once, few, many, or a class if the clone is expanded.

TRBJ1-4	TRBD1	NA	TRBV11-1	CASSPGTGVEKLFF	TGTGCCAGCAGCCCCGGGACAGGGGTTGAAAAACTGTTTTTT
TRBJ2-1	NA	NA	TRBV5-1	CASSQPGTADEQFF	TGCGCCAGCAGCCAGCCAGGGACTGCCGATGAGCAGTTCTTC
TRBJ1-1	NA	NA	TRBV15	CATSRDMGTEAFF	TGTGCCACCAGCAGAGATATGGGCACTGAAGCTTTCTTT
TRBJ2-5	TRBD1	NA	TRBV15	CATSRGTGGETQYF	TGTGCCACCAGCAGAGGAACAGGGGGTGAGACCCAGTACTTC
TRBJ2-5	NA	once	TRBV6-6	CASRYGLPYQETQYF	TGTGCCAGCAGATACGGACTACCGTACCAAGAGACCCAGTACTTC
TRBJ2-7	NA	NA	TRBV28	CASNGVYEQYF	TGTGCCAGCAACGGGGTCTACGAGCAGTACTTC
TRBJ2-5	NA	NA	TRBV30	CACVGPLGQETQYF	TGTGCCTGTGTAGGGCCGTTGGGCCAAGAGACCCAGTACTTC
TRBJ2-7	NA	NA	TRBV7-3	CASSLSRSGVRYEQYF	TGTGCCAGCAGCTTAAGTCGGTCGGGGGTTAGGTACGAGCAGTACTTC
TRBJ2-7	NA	NA	TRBV7-3	CASSPHTLSYEQYF	TGTGCCAGCAGTCCACATACTCTCTCCTACGAGCAGTACTTC
TRBJ1-2	NA	NA	TRBV18	CASSPFNSGMGGYTF	TGTGCCAGCTCACCATTCAACAGCGGTATGGGCGGCTACACCTTC
TRBJ2-2	NA	NA	TRBV18	CASSPLGENTGELFF	TGTGCCAGCTCACCATTAGGGGAAAACACCGGGGAGCTGTTTTTT
TRBJ2-7	NA	NA	TRBV7-2	CASSLELAVEQYF	TGTGCCAGCAGCTTAGAGCTAGCAGTTGAGCAGTACTTC
TRBJ2-1	NA	few	TRBV18	CASSLGTGLPYNEQFF	TGTGCCAGCTCACTTGGCACGGGGTTACCCTACAATGAGCAGTTCTTC
TRBJ2-1	TRBD1	NA	TRBV5-4	CASSHNRGFYNEQFF	TGTGCCAGCAGCCACAACAGGGGATTCTACAATGAGCAGTTCTTC
TRBJ2-3	TRBD1	NA	TRBV7-2	CASSLGQPTDTQYF	TGTGCCAGCAGCTTGGGACAGCCCACAGATACGCAGTATTTT
TRBJ1-3	NA	NA	TRBV29-1	CSASSGYDTIYF	TGCAGCGCTAGTTCGGGGTACGACACCATATATTTT
TRBJ2-7	NA	NA	TRBV21-1	CASSALLEPSYEQYF	TGTGCCAGCAGCGCTCTACTCGAACCCAGCTACGAGCAGTACTTC
TRBJ2-4	NA	NA	TRBV4-1	CASSQFSPGIQYF	TGCGCCAGCAGCCAGTTCAGCCCGGGCATTCAGTACTTC
TRBJ2-3	NA	NA	TRBV7-2	CASSLRGDPLSQYF	TGTGCCAGCAGCTTGAGGGGGGACCCCCTATCGCAGTATTTT
TRBJ2-3	NA	NA	TRBV7-2	CASSLFQGTDTQYF	TGTGCCAGCAGCTTATTCCAAGGCACAGATACGCAGTATTTT
TRBJ1-2	NA	NA	TRBV10-3	CAIQDQVKEDGYTF	TGTGCCATCCAGGACCAGGTCAAGGAAGATGGCTACACCTTC
TRBJ2-3	TRBD2	once	TRBV7-2	CASSPTLAGGNTDTQYF	TGTGCCAGCAGCCCAACACTAGCGGGAGGGAACACAGATACGCAGTATTTT
TRBJ2-1	TRBD2	NA	TRBV10-3	CAISDVKSASGRGNEQFF	TGTGCCATCAGTGACGTTAAGTCGGCTAGCGGGAGGGGTAATGAGCAGTTCTTC
TRBJ2-7	TRBD1	NA	TRBV7-2	CASSLVPGQGNYEQYF	TGTGCCAGCAGCTTAGTGCCGGGACAGGGGAACTACGAGCAGTACTTC
TRBJ2-3	NA	NA	TRBV7-9	CASSPSASTDTQYF	TGTGCCAGCAGCCCCTCGGCGAGCACAGATACGCAGTATTTT
TRBJ2-1	TRBD1	NA	TRBV7-9	CASSRYRDSSYNEQFF	TGTGCCAGCAGCCGATACAGGGACAGCTCCTACAATGAGCAGTTCTTC
TRBJ2-1	NA	NA	TRBV28	CASSFAGRNEQFF	TGTGCCAGCAGTTTTGCAGGTAGGAATGAGCAGTTCTTC
TRBJ2-5	NA	NA	TRBV19	CASSIDYRDQETQYF	TGTGCCAGTAGTATAGACTACAGGGACCAAGAGACCCAGTACTTC
TRBJ2-1	TRBD2	NA	TRBV9	CASSVVGGYGTSNEQFF	TGTGCCAGCAGCGTAGTGGGTGGTTATGGGACTAGCAATGAGCAGTTCTTC